This T cell receptor (beta chain) comes out of a study of T cells in Graves' hyperthyroidism and ophthalmopathy. V lost 8 bases and J lost 3, with 17 bases in between. CDR1 is MNHEY and CDR2 is SVGEGT in the germline V gene. CDR3 length: 14 residues. Amplified TCR beta CDR3 regions came from RNA transcripts. TCR CDR3 underwent first-round RT-PCR with the HTBI primer set. TCRdb re-analysed the multiplex PCR reads in MiXCR, keeping a single row per CDR3 protein. The table has about 540,000 distinct CDR3 sequences, 40% to 55% seen once; the top ten hold about 7.8%. This receptor was taken from a young woman with Graves' hyperthyroidism. The sample taken for sequencing was peripheral blood or thyroid tissue (not recorded which). V and J are TRBV6-2 or TRBV6-3 and TRBJ2-7, with D perhaps TRBD1 (7 bases). The CDR3 sequence: CASRGRDRYYEQYF. The CDR3 nucleotides are TGTGCCAGCCGGGGGCGGGACAGATACTACGAGCAGTACTTC.